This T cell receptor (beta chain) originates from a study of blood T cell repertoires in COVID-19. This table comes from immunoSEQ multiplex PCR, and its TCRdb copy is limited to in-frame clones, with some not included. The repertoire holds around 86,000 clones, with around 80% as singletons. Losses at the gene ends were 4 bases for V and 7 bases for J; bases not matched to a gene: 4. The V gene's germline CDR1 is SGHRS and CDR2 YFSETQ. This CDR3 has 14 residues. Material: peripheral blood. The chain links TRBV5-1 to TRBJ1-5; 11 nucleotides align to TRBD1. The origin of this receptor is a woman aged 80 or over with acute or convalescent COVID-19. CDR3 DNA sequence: TGCGCCAGCAGCAAAGGGACAGGGGGACAGCCCCAGCATTTT. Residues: CASSKGTGGQPQHF.